Listed here are 8 T cell receptor beta chains from one sample, sequenced in a study of OX40 agonist ivuxolimab in advanced cancers. The method was immunoSEQ multiplex PCR; TCRdb's version includes in-frame clones alone and lacks a portion of them. The sample lists approximately 77,000 clones, roughly 90% seen once, with roughly 0.56% in the top ten. This sample comprised CD4+ or CD8+ T cells sorted from blood, obtained in a trial of the OX40 agonist ivuxolimab. These receptors were obtained from an adult with an advanced solid tumor such as melanoma, head and neck, liver or kidney cancer.

V is TRBV6-5 and J is TRBJ2-3; no definite D call. This CDR3 has 13 residues. With 6 bases removed from V and 2 bases from J, the gap between germline ends came to 9 bases. CDR1 and CDR2 (germline): MNHEY, SVGAGI. Written as DNA, the CDR3 is TGTGCCAGCAGACGACAACCCACAGATACGCAGTATTTT. Translating it yields CASRRQPTDTQYF.

This clone was detected once. For the CDR3, the DNA is TGTGCCAGCGGATCGGGGCTAGCGGGCAATGAGCAGTTCTTC. The encoded protein is CASGSGLAGNEQFF. The chain recombines TRBV11-1 with TRBJ2-1, with 8 bases identical to TRBD2. The V segment lost 8 bases and the J segment 6 bases; nucleotides outside the gene matches: 9. The CDR3 runs 14 residues. CDR1 SGHAT and CDR2 FQDESV come from the germline V gene (reference sequence).

The chain couples TRBV28 to TRBJ2-1, with no clear D. Trimming took 2 bases from V and 9 from J, leaving 14 bases between them. The germline CDR1 and CDR2 sequences are MDHEN and SYDVKM. The CDR3 has 14 residues. Here the CDR3 reads CASSLAAPLGEQFF. The CDR3 coding sequence is TGTGCCAGCAGTTTAGCCGCCCCCCTGGGTGAGCAGTTCTTC.

The chain combines TRBV28 with TRBJ2-7; D call uncertain. V was shortened by 3 bases and J by 9 bases, with 21 bases between the two germline ends. Germline CDR1 is MDHEN and CDR2 is SYDVKM. The CDR3 is 15 residues long. CDR3: CASSFDQPAQRTQYF. In nucleotides, the CDR3 is TGTGCCAGCAGTTTCGATCAACCAGCCCAACGGACGCAGTACTTC.

The chain combines TRBV15 with TRBJ1-2, with D unclear. The V gene's germline CDR1 is LNHNV and CDR2 YYDKDF (reference sequence). This CDR3 contains 15 residues. V was cut by 1 base and J by 4 bases, with 13 bases left in between. The CDR3 sequence is CATSRVLGTSYGYTF. Here the CDR3 DNA reads TGTGCCACCAGCAGAGTTCTGGGAACGAGCTATGGCTACACCTTC.

The chain joins TRBV11-3 to TRBJ2-7, with D possibly being TRBD2 (6 bases). Germline-derived CDR1 and CDR2 are SGHNT and YENEEA. V was clipped by 8 bases and J by 3 bases, with 8 bases between them. The CDR3 is 11 amino acids. CDR3 nucleotides: TGTGCCAGCCATAGCGGCTACGAGCAGTACTTC. Its translation is CASHSGYEQYF. The variable domain in full, completed from reference TRBV11-3 and TRBJ2-7, reads EAGVVQSPRYKIIEKKQPVAFWCNPISGHNTLYWYLQNLGQGPELLIRYENEEAVDDSQLPKDRFSAERLKGVDSTLKIQPAELGDSAVYLCASHSGYEQYFGPGTRLTVT.

The chain uses TRBV21-1 and TRBJ1-1; no DNA check was done on the table's D call, TRBD1. TRBV21-1 is listed as a pseudogene. This CDR3 contains 17 residues. The CDR3 protein is CASRPTGQGNETSEAFF. In DNA form, the CDR3 reads TGTGCCAGCCGGCCCACCGGTCAGGGGAACGAAACATCTGAAGCTTTCTTT.

V and J are TRBV5-1 and TRBJ2-3, with TRBD2 matching 10 bases. Germline V gene sequence: CDR1 SGHRS, CDR2 YFSETQ. The V and J ends lost 7 bases and 2 bases, in that order; junction bases with no gene match: 10. CDR3 length: 16 residues. DNA of the CDR3: TGCGCCAGCGGTATGGGGCTAGCGGGAGTCACAGATACGCAGTATTTT. Its translation: CASGMGLAGVTDTQYF. The entire variable domain, with the rest obtained from reference TRBV5-1 and TRBJ2-3, is as follows: KAGVTQTPRYLIKTRGQQVTLSCSPISGHRSVSWYQQTPGQGLQFLFEYFSETQRNKGNFPGRFSGRQFSNSRSEMNVSTLELGDSALYLCASGMGLAGVTDTQYFGPGTRLTVL.